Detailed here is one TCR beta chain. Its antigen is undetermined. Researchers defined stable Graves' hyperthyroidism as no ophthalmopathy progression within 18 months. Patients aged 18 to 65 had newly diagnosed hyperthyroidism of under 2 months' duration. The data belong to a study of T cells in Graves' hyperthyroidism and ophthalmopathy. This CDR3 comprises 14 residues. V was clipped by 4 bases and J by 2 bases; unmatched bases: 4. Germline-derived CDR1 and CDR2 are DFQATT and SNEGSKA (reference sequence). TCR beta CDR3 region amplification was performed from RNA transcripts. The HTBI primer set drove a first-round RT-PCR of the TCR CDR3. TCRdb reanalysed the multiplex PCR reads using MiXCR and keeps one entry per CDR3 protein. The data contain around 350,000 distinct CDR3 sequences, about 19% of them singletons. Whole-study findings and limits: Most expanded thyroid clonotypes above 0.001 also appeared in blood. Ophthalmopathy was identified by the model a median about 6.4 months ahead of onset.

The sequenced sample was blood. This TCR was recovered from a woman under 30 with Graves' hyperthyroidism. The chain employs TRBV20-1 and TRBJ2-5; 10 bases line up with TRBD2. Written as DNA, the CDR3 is TGCAGTGCTACTAGCGGGGGCCCACAAGAGACCCAGTACTTC. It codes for CSATSGGPQETQYF.